This T cell receptor (beta chain) was obtained from a study of T-cell reconstitution after alpha-beta-depleted transplantation in children. This clonotype was observed at least ten times. Unique molecular identifiers were incorporated when the TCRbeta library was constructed. TCRdb re-derived calls from the PCR reads in MiXCR, one entry per CDR3 protein. This sample has around 250,000 distinct CDR3 sequences, with approximately 8.9% found just once. The CDR3 sequence is 16 residues long. Unmatched junction bases numbered 9, after V lost 6 bases and J lost 0 bases. CDR1 is DFQATT, CDR2 SNEGSKA, per germline (reference sequence).

The input for sequencing was PBMCs, mostly from graft donor cells, taken 180 days after TCRalphabeta/CD19-depleted stem cell transplant. The TCR sequence derives from a male patient between 5 and 17 years old who had a stem cell transplant for acute lymphoblastic leukemia, so the T cells may come from the graft donor. This chain joins TRBV20-1 and TRBJ2-7; 12 nucleotides line up with TRBD2. CDR3 amino acids: CSATTSGGFPSYEQYF. CDR3 sequence (DNA): TGCAGTGCCACGACTAGCGGGGGATTTCCCTCCTACGAGCAGTACTTC.